This TCR beta chain was obtained from a study of blood T cell repertoires in COVID-19. The CDR3 spans 12 residues. The ends lost 5 bases at V and 7 bases at J; junction bases unmatched: 2. Data came from immunoSEQ multiplex PCR; TCRdb stores just in-frame clones and leaves some out. The sample records 75,000 to 100,000 clones, over 70% being singletons. This sequence was found in a woman aged 80 or over with acute or convalescent COVID-19. This chain links TRBV12-3 or TRBV12-4 with TRBJ2-3; 8 bases are a match to TRBD1. The sequenced sample was peripheral blood. The CDR3: CASSRTGNTQYF. In DNA form, the CDR3 reads TGTGCCAGCAGTCGGACAGGGAATACGCAGTATTTT.